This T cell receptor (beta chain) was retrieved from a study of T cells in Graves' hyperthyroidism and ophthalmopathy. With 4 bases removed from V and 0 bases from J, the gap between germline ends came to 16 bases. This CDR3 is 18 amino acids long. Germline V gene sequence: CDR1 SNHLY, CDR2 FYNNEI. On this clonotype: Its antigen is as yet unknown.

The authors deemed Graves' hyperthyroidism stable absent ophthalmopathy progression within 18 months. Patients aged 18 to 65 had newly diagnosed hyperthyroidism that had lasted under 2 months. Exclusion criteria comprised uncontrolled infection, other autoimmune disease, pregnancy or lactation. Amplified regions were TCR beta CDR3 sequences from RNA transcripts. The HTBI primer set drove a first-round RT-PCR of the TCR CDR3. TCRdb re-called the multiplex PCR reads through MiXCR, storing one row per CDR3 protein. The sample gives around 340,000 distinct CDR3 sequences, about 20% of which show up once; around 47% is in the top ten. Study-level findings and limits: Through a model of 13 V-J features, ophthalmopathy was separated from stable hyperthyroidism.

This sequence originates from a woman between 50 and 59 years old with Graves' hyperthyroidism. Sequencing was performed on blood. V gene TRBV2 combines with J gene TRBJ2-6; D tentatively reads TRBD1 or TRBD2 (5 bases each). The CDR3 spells CASSATSGRLSGANVLTF. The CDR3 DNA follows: TGTGCCAGCAGTGCGACCTCGGGACGCCTCTCTGGGGCCAACGTCCTGACTTTC. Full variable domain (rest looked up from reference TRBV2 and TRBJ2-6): EPEVTQTPSHQVTQMGQEVILRCVPISNHLYFYWYRQILGQKVEFLVSFYNNEISEKSEIFDDQFSVERPDGSNFTLKIRSTKLEDSAMYFCASSATSGRLSGANVLTFGAGSRLTVL.